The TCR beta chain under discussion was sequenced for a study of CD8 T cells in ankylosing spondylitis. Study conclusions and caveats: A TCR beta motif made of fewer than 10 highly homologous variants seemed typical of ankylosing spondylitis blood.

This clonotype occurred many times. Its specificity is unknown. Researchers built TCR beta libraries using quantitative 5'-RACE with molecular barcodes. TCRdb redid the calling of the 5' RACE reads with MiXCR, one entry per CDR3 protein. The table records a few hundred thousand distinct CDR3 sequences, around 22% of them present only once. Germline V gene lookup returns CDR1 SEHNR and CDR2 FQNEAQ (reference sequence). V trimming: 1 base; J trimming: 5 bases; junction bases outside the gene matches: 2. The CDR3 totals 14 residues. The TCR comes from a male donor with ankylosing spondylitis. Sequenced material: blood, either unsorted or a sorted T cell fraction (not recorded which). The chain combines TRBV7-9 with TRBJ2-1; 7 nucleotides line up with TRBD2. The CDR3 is CASSLGLAHNEQFF. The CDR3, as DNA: TGTGCCAGCAGCTTAGGACTAGCTCACAATGAGCAGTTCTTC.